The 21 T cell receptor beta chains presented below share a single source sample, sequenced in a study of T cells in Graves' hyperthyroidism and ophthalmopathy. It was RNA transcripts that yielded the amplified TCR beta CDR3 regions. With the HTBI primer set, the TCR CDR3 went through a first round of RT-PCR. TCRdb redid the calling of the multiplex PCR reads with MiXCR, one entry per CDR3 protein. Among 600,000 to 800,000 distinct CDR3 sequences, just over 35% were seen once, and the ten largest hold approximately 31%. The specimen sequenced was blood. The receptors derive from a woman in her thirties or forties with Graves' hyperthyroidism.

The V and J genes are TRBV20-1 and TRBJ1-1; 7 bases are a match to TRBD1. V shed 1 base, J shed 4 bases, and the junction held 12 bases outside the gene matches. The CDR3 runs 16 residues. Per the germline V gene, CDR1 is DFQATT and CDR2 is SNEGSKA (reference sequence). CDR3 DNA sequence: TGCAGTGCTAGAGGTGAAGGGGGCGCAGGGGGCACTGAAGCTTTCTTT. Amino acid sequence: CSARGEGGAGGTEAFF.

Comment on this clonotype: One end of the junction varies from germline; a read error may be responsible. The chain joins TRBV29-1 to TRBJ1-6; D gene unclear. Germline loops: CDR1 SQVTM, CDR2 ANQGSEA. The CDR3 has 14 amino acids. The CDR3 DNA reads as TGCAGCGCTCGGCTGAGCTCCTATAATTCACCCCTCCTCTTT. Protein sequence: CSARLSSYNSPLLF.

This clonotype was seen many times. The chain joins TRBV10-3 to TRBJ1-2; 7 bases match TRBD1. With 8 bases clipped from V and 5 bases from J, the junction kept 8 bases outside the gene matches. The CDR3 covers 13 residues. Germline CDR1 reads ENHRY; CDR2 reads SYGVKD. The CDR3 region is CAILNGQEYGYTF. CDR3 in DNA: TGTGCCATCTTGAACGGACAGGAGTATGGCTACACCTTC.

The V and J genes are TRBV2 and TRBJ1-2; 8 nucleotides match TRBD1. Trimming cost V 8 bases and J 8 bases; bases outside gene matches: 10. Germline CDR1 SNHLY, CDR2 FYNNEI. This CDR3 contains 13 residues. CDR3 sequence (DNA): TGTGCCAGCTCTCCGATGGACAGGGCGGGCTACACCTTC. The encoded protein is CASSPMDRAGYTF.

This clonotype was detected many times. This chain links TRBV7-9 with TRBJ1-2; D gene uncertain. The V and J ends lost 3 bases and 2 bases respectively, with 7 bases between them. Germline CDR1 and CDR2: SEHNR and FQNEAQ (reference sequence). There are 13 residues in the CDR3. CDR3 region: CASSLYSNYGYTF. CDR3 DNA: TGTGCCAGCAGCTTGTACAGCAACTATGGCTACACCTTC.

This clonotype was observed many times. This sequence joins TRBV20-1 and TRBJ1-1; D gene unclear. From germline, CDR1 is DFQATT and CDR2 SNEGSKA (reference sequence). The CDR3 contains 14 residues. Trimming cost V 0 bases and J 2 bases, with 10 bases left between them. The CDR3 region is CSARDPLVNTEAFF. CDR3 DNA: TGCAGTGCTAGAGATCCGTTAGTCAACACTGAAGCTTTCTTT.

The V gene is TRBV29-1, the J gene TRBJ1-5, with a weak D call TRBD1 (5 bases). Trimming took off 5 bases at V and 10 bases at J, with 18 bases between the two ends. The germline gives CDR1 SQVTM, CDR2 ANQGSEA. The CDR3 is made up of 13 amino acids. In DNA, the CDR3 is TGCAGCGTTAAGGAGGCAGGGTCTCACCCCCAGCATTTT. Its translation is CSVKEAGSHPQHF.

There are a few counts of this clonotype. This chain links TRBV5-8 with TRBJ2-7; D is unclear. This CDR3 has 14 amino acids. From germline, CDR1 is SGHTS and CDR2 YDEGEE. V lost 0 bases to trimming and J lost 2 bases, with 9 bases between them. CDR3 in DNA: TGTGCCAGCAGCTTGGATCCCGGAACCTACGAGCAGTACTTC. Its protein is CASSLDPGTYEQYF.

At least ten counts were recorded for this clonotype. V gene TRBV9 combines with J gene TRBJ1-1, with D uncertain. The CDR3 is 14 residues long. CDR1 SGDLS and CDR2 YYNGEE come from the germline V gene. V was clipped by 0 bases and J by 4 bases, with 10 bases between them. CDR3 sequence: CASSVVGVGTEAFF. The CDR3, as DNA: TGTGCCAGCAGCGTAGTTGGGGTGGGCACTGAAGCTTTCTTT.

This clonotype was detected ten times or more. The rearrangement joins TRBV25-1 to TRBJ1-1; no firm D call. Germline CDR1 reads MGHDK; CDR2 reads SYGVNS. This CDR3 is built from 14 residues. The V end was cut by 4 bases, the J end by 4 bases, with 13 bases between. CDR3: CASSAQPLFTEAFF. The CDR3 DNA sequence: TGTGCCAGCAGTGCCCAACCTCTGTTCACTGAAGCTTTCTTT.

This clonotype appeared a few times. The V call is TRBV10-3, the J call TRBJ1-1, with D unclear. Looked up from germline, CDR1 is ENHRY and CDR2 is SYGVKD. The CDR3 consists of 12 residues. V was cut by 7 bases and J by 1 base, with 7 bases left in between. CDR3: CAITSTNTEAFF. The CDR3 DNA reads as TGTGCCATCACCTCAACGAACACTGAAGCTTTCTTT.

This chain uses TRBV12-3 or TRBV12-4 with TRBJ2-7; no definite D call. The V gene lost 5 bases and the J gene lost 3 bases, with 11 bases spanning the gap. There are 13 residues in the CDR3. The DNA of the CDR3 is TGTGCCAGCAGTCTAAGACTTATCTACGAGCAGTACTTC. Residues: CASSLRLIYEQYF.

The table lists this clonotype with a few counts. The J gene is TRBJ2-5, the V gene TRBV19; 8 bases line up with TRBD2. Germline lookup yields CDR1 LNHDA and CDR2 SQIVND (reference sequence). Trimming removed 5 bases from V and 4 bases from J; junction bases left unmatched: 9. The CDR3 consists of 15 residues. CDR3 residues: CASSWSGSKGETQYF. CDR3 in DNA: TGTGCCAGTAGTTGGAGCGGGAGTAAAGGAGAGACCCAGTACTTC.

This clonotype was seen once. One base away lies a much larger clone, so this may be a sequencing read error. V usage is TRBV6-5 and J usage is TRBJ1-2; tentative D call: TRBD1 (5 bases). V lost 7 bases and J lost 4, with 13 bases in between. The CDR3 extends over 13 amino acids. CDR1 is MNHEY, CDR2 SVGAGI, per germline. CDR3 sequence: CASTRPGVYGYTF. In DNA, the CDR3 is TGTGCCAGCACCCGGCCGGGGGTCTATGGCTACACCTTC.

This sequence joins TRBV7-8 and TRBJ1-1; no definite D call. V lost 0 bases to trimming and J lost 3 bases, with 11 bases between them. Germline CDR1 SGHVS, CDR2 FQNEAQ. The CDR3 sequence is 15 residues long. The CDR3 sequence: CASSLARWIHTEAFF. CDR3 bases: TGTGCCAGCAGCTTAGCAAGATGGATCCACACTGAAGCTTTCTTT.

This clonotype was seen at least ten times. The chain couples TRBV7-9 to TRBJ1-1; no definite D call. Germline lookup yields CDR1 SEHNR and CDR2 FQNEAQ (reference sequence). Between the trimmed V and J ends, which lost 4 bases and 1 base, there was a span of 13 bases. This CDR3 contains 15 residues. DNA for the CDR3: TGTGCCAGCAGCTCCTGGTCAGGAACGAACACTGAAGCTTTCTTT. Amino acid sequence: CASSSWSGTNTEAFF.

On this clonotype: This could be a read error, since a much larger clone is one nucleotide away. This CDR3 is missing its conserved last phenylalanine or tryptophan, likely due to a read error. The rearrangement joins TRBV7-8 to TRBJ1-3; D gene unclear. V was clipped by 2 bases and J by 3 bases, with 8 bases between them. CDR3 size: 14 residues. Germline loops: CDR1 SGHVS, CDR2 FQNEAQ. The CDR3 spells CASSLIGFGNTIYS. DNA for the CDR3: TGTGCCAGCAGCTTAATAGGCTTTGGAAACACCATATATTCT.

This clonotype was seen only once. This may come from a read error, since a much larger clone is one base off. The chain recombines TRBV20-1 with TRBJ2-7, with D possibly TRBD2 on 6 matching bases. Germline CDR1 DFQATT, CDR2 SNEGSKA (reference sequence). This CDR3 region has 14 residues. CDR3 DNA: TGCAGTTCTAGAGATCAGGGACTGAACTACGAGCAGTACTTC. Residues: CSSRDQGLNYEQYF.

In this sample, this clonotype turned up a few times. At one end the junction does not follow the germline gene, possibly because of a read error. The genes are TRBV7-9 and TRBJ2-3; a possible D gene is TRBD2 (6 bases). This CDR3 has 15 residues. The V gene's germline CDR1 is SEHNR and CDR2 FQNEAQ (reference sequence). The chain's CDR3 is CASSQLTGGTDTQYF. In DNA form, the CDR3 reads TGCGCCAGCAGCCAGCTGACGGGAGGCACAGATACGCAGTATTTT.

This clonotype was detected many times. The gene calls are TRBV10-3 and TRBJ1-4, with 7 bases that match TRBD1. The CDR3 is 13 amino acids. Germline assignment: CDR1 ENHRY and CDR2 SYGVKD. Trimming at V came to 6 bases and at J to 12 bases, leaving 10 bases not matched to a gene. The CDR3 spells CAIRGTALGELFF. CDR3 DNA sequence: TGTGCCATCAGAGGGACAGCCCTAGGGGAACTGTTTTTT.

The sample holds a few counts of this clonotype. CDR3 loop: CASRKMTGGSSYEQYF. DNA for the CDR3: TGTGCCAGTAGAAAAATGACAGGGGGCAGCTCCTACGAGCAGTACTTC. The chain carries TRBV19 and TRBJ2-7, with 10 bases identical to TRBD1. The CDR3 runs to 16 residues. V shed 6 bases and J 0 bases; nucleotides not matched to a gene: 8. Germline CDR1 is LNHDA and CDR2 is SQIVND (reference sequence).